A selection of T cell receptor beta chains follows, all from one sample in a study of shared clonotypes between healthy human individuals. TCRdb's table, derived via immunoSEQ multiplex PCR, lists solely in-frame clones and lacks some. The table includes hundreds of thousands of clones, around 96% detected once. The source material was memory CD8+ T cells sorted from blood. The receptor set was obtained from a man aged 25-45 years in good health. CDR3s include the opening cysteine and the closing phenylalanine or tryptophan. A D gene is named only where the DNA matches it firmly. For some rows the clone size is stated as once, few or many, or as a class when expanded; others skip it.

clone_size: -
v_call: TRBV7-9
d_call: TRBD1
j_call: TRBJ1-4
cdr3_aa: CASSLGDRGEKLFF
cdr3_nt: TGTGCCAGCAGCTTAGGGGACAGGGGTGAAAAACTGTTTTTT

clone_size: -
v_call: TRBV5-1
d_call: -
j_call: TRBJ2-7
cdr3_aa: CASSSPWVAEGSEQYF
cdr3_nt: TGCGCCAGCAGCTCCCCCTGGGTAGCGGAGGGAAGCGAGCAGTACTTC

clone_size: -
v_call: TRBV10-2
d_call: -
j_call: TRBJ2-5
cdr3_aa: CASTQRVGETQYF
cdr3_nt: TGCGCCAGCACCCAGCGGGTTGGAGAGACCCAGTACTTC

clone_size: once
v_call: TRBV18
d_call: -
j_call: TRBJ2-3
cdr3_aa: CASSPTIYLGTPSADTQYF
cdr3_nt: TGTGCCAGCTCACCAACTATATACCTCGGGACTCCGAGTGCAGATACGCAGTATTTT

clone_size: -
v_call: TRBV7-8
d_call: TRBD2
j_call: TRBJ2-3
cdr3_aa: CASSLGTSGRTDTQYF
cdr3_nt: TGTGCCAGCAGCCTAGGGACTAGCGGGAGAACAGATACGCAGTATTTT

clone_size: -
v_call: TRBV27
d_call: -
j_call: TRBJ2-3
cdr3_aa: CASSLSPPGTDTQYF
cdr3_nt: TGTGCCAGCAGTTTATCCCCACCGGGCACAGATACGCAGTATTTT

clone_size: -
v_call: TRBV28
d_call: -
j_call: TRBJ2-7
cdr3_aa: CASSSSLNPPPPLSYEQYF
cdr3_nt: TGTGCCAGCAGTTCGTCCCTCAACCCCCCGCCGCCCCTCTCCTACGAGCAGTACTTC

clone_size: -
v_call: TRBV5-1
d_call: TRBD2
j_call: TRBJ2-6
cdr3_aa: CASSLLAGEPGANVLTF
cdr3_nt: TGCGCCAGCAGCTTACTAGCGGGAGAGCCTGGGGCCAACGTCCTGACTTTC

clone_size: -
v_call: TRBV6-1
d_call: TRBD2
j_call: TRBJ2-7
cdr3_aa: CASTRTSGYEQYF
cdr3_nt: TGTGCCAGCACAAGGACTAGCGGCTACGAGCAGTACTTC

clone_size: -
v_call: TRBV7-6
d_call: TRBD2
j_call: TRBJ2-7
cdr3_aa: CASSPTSGSYGEEQYF
cdr3_nt: TGTGCCAGCAGCCCGACTAGCGGGAGTTACGGTGAGGAGCAGTACTTC

clone_size: -
v_call: TRBV6-6
d_call: -
j_call: TRBJ1-2
cdr3_aa: CASSYRGANYGYTF
cdr3_nt: TGTGCCAGCAGTTACAGGGGGGCTAACTATGGCTACACCTTC

clone_size: -
v_call: TRBV19
d_call: TRBD1
j_call: TRBJ2-5
cdr3_aa: CASSTLDRGAETQYF
cdr3_nt: TGTGCCAGTAGTACCCTAGACAGGGGAGCAGAGACCCAGTACTTC

clone_size: -
v_call: TRBV4-1
d_call: -
j_call: TRBJ2-2
cdr3_aa: CASSQNGNRELFF
cdr3_nt: TGCGCCAGCAGCCAAAACGGTAACCGGGAGCTGTTTTTT

clone_size: -
v_call: TRBV6-6
d_call: TRBD2
j_call: TRBJ2-7
cdr3_aa: CASSPRLAGGHEQYF
cdr3_nt: TGTGCCAGCAGTCCCAGACTAGCGGGAGGCCACGAGCAGTACTTC

clone_size: -
v_call: TRBV6-1
d_call: -
j_call: TRBJ2-3
cdr3_aa: CASNPWGERTDTQYF
cdr3_nt: TGTGCCAGCAACCCCTGGGGGGAGCGTACAGATACGCAGTATTTT

clone_size: -
v_call: TRBV5-6
d_call: TRBD2
j_call: TRBJ2-1
cdr3_aa: CASSFLVDFLAGANEQFF
cdr3_nt: TGTGCCAGCAGCTTCCTGGTTGACTTTCTAGCGGGAGCGAATGAGCAGTTCTTC

clone_size: -
v_call: TRBV5-6
d_call: -
j_call: TRBJ2-1
cdr3_aa: CASSLDTDSYNEQFF
cdr3_nt: TGTGCCAGCAGCCTGGATACAGACTCCTACAATGAGCAGTTCTTC

clone_size: once
v_call: TRBV7-3
d_call: TRBD2
j_call: TRBJ2-6
cdr3_aa: CASSAWGTSRPGANVLTF
cdr3_nt: TGTGCCAGCTCCGCCTGGGGGACTAGTCGCCCTGGGGCCAACGTCCTGACTTTC

clone_size: -
v_call: TRBV7-9
d_call: -
j_call: TRBJ1-1
cdr3_aa: CASSVNALFGAFF
cdr3_nt: TGTGCCAGCAGCGTGAACGCCCTTTTTGGAGCTTTCTTT

clone_size: -
v_call: TRBV11-2
d_call: -
j_call: TRBJ1-2
cdr3_aa: CASSPPGRYGYTF
cdr3_nt: TGTGCCAGCAGCCCCCCGGGGCGATATGGCTACACCTTC

clone_size: -
v_call: TRBV9
d_call: -
j_call: TRBJ1-2
cdr3_aa: CASSVAGEYGYTF
cdr3_nt: TGTGCCAGCAGCGTAGCCGGAGAATATGGCTACACCTTC

clone_size: -
v_call: TRBV10-2
d_call: -
j_call: TRBJ1-4
cdr3_aa: CASSEEQPFANEKLFF
cdr3_nt: TGCGCCAGCAGTGAGGAACAGCCGTTTGCTAATGAAAAACTGTTTTTT

clone_size: -
v_call: TRBV20-1
d_call: -
j_call: TRBJ2-7
cdr3_aa: CSARVESQYF
cdr3_nt: TGCAGTGCTAGAGTAGAGTCCCAGTACTTC

clone_size: few
v_call: TRBV27
d_call: -
j_call: TRBJ1-1
cdr3_aa: CASSLYANTEAFF
cdr3_nt: TGTGCCAGCAGTTTATATGCGAACACTGAAGCTTTCTTT

clone_size: -
v_call: TRBV7-9
d_call: TRBD2
j_call: TRBJ2-7
cdr3_aa: CASSLGLARTYEQYF
cdr3_nt: TGTGCCAGCAGCCTCGGACTAGCGCGTACCTACGAGCAGTACTTC

clone_size: once
v_call: TRBV19
d_call: TRBD1
j_call: TRBJ1-5
cdr3_aa: CASSMGLGTGARQPQHF
cdr3_nt: TGTGCCAGTAGTATGGGGCTCGGGACAGGGGCACGACAGCCCCAGCATTTT

clone_size: -
v_call: TRBV14
d_call: TRBD2
j_call: TRBJ2-1
cdr3_aa: CASSIRRGSGRHEQFF
cdr3_nt: TGTGCCAGCAGCATTCGACGAGGTAGCGGGAGGCATGAGCAGTTCTTC

clone_size: -
v_call: TRBV19
d_call: -
j_call: TRBJ2-3
cdr3_aa: CASGDTQYF
cdr3_nt: TGTGCCAGCGGCGATACGCAGTATTTT

clone_size: -
v_call: TRBV11-3
d_call: -
j_call: TRBJ2-2
cdr3_aa: CASSLKMTAANTGELFF
cdr3_nt: TGTGCCAGCAGCCTAAAAATGACAGCCGCGAACACCGGGGAGCTGTTTTTT

clone_size: -
v_call: TRBV7-9
d_call: TRBD1
j_call: TRBJ1-1
cdr3_aa: CASSLTGIGTEAFF
cdr3_nt: TGTGCCAGCAGCTTGACAGGGATCGGCACTGAAGCTTTCTTT